Following are 31 T cell receptor beta chains from one sample sequenced in a study of blood T cells in healthy people across ages (dated by TCRdb to the mid-2010s). Libraries were made using 5' RACE. The sample was run on an Illumina HiSeq 2500. A second PCR of 7 to 11 cycles was run with a J-beta primer mix and a sample-barcoded 5' primer. TCRdb reanalyzed the raw reads on its own, using fastp at Q25 for trimming and MiXCR for clone calling, and kept in-frame beta chains. Here each entry gathers all rows of one CDR3 protein and keeps the most common genes and DNA. In this sample the table shows about 560,000 distinct CDR3 sequences, about 29% of which occur a single time. Approximately 3.6% of the sample belongs to the ten largest clones. A further study also used this sample, focusing on T cells of mothers and their children.

The sample taken for sequencing was blood. These receptors were collected from a boy younger than 10 in good health.

J is TRBJ2-1 and V is TRBV29-1; 8 nucleotides match TRBD2. Germline values: CDR1 SQVTM, CDR2 ANQGSEA. Trimming cost V 2 bases and J 3 bases; bases outside gene matches: 6. This CDR3 is built from 15 residues. The CDR3 region is CSVEQGSGGYNEQFF. The CDR3 bases are TGCAGCGTTGAACAAGGGAGCGGGGGCTACAATGAGCAGTTCTTC.

This clonotype came up a few times. V usage is TRBV21-1 and J usage is TRBJ2-1; TRBD2 is taken as the D call from the table, unchecked against the DNA. TRBV21-1 has pseudogene status. The CDR3 sequence is 15 residues long. The CDR3: CARGARASGIDEQFF. The CDR3 DNA follows: TGTGCCAGGGGGGCACGGGCTAGCGGGATCGATGAGCAGTTCTTC.

The rearrangement joins TRBV10-3 to TRBJ2-3; TRBD1 matches at 9 bases. The CDR3 consists of 14 residues. Germline CDR1 and CDR2: ENHRY and SYGVKD. The J segment lost 4 bases and the V segment lost 6 bases, leaving 5 bases of the junction unmatched. CDR3 sequence: CAIRKTGGADTQYF. DNA for the CDR3: TGTGCCATCAGGAAGACAGGGGGGGCAGATACGCAGTATTTT.

This clonotype was detected a few times. The chain couples TRBV13 to TRBJ2-5; D call uncertain. V was cut by 0 bases and J by 5 bases, with 10 bases left in between. The length of the CDR3 is 14 residues. In germline, CDR1 is PRHDT, CDR2 FYEKMQ (reference sequence). The DNA for the CDR3 is TGTGCCAGCAGCTTAGGTGGTGTTAGGGAGACCCAGTACTTC. Translation: CASSLGGVRETQYF.

The chain carries TRBV11-2 and TRBJ2-3; 11 bases line up with TRBD2. This CDR3 is built from 13 residues. CDR1 is SGHAT and CDR2 is FQNNGV in the germline V gene. Trimming took 2 bases from V and 10 from J; bases not matched to a gene: 2. In DNA form, the CDR3 reads TGTGCCAGCAGCTTACAGACTAGCGGGGCGCAGTATTTT. Encoded protein: CASSLQTSGAQYF.

This clonotype was counted between two and nine times. CDR3 bases: TGCGCCAGCAGCTTGGACCCCAGGGACAATTCACCCCTCCACTTT. Amino acid sequence: CASSLDPRDNSPLHF. This rearrangement joins TRBV5-1 to TRBJ1-6; tentative D call: TRBD1 (5 bases). V was cut by 0 bases and J by 7 bases, with 11 bases left in between. The length of the CDR3 is 15 residues. CDR1 is SGHRS, CDR2 YFSETQ, per germline.

The chain recombines TRBV6-1 with TRBJ2-7; weak D call: TRBD2 (7 bases). CDR3 length: 15 residues. V was trimmed by 0 bases and J by 5 bases, leaving 14 bases between them. CDR1 is MNHNS and CDR2 is SASEGT in the germline V gene. This CDR3 reads CASSEAAGARDEQYF. The DNA of the CDR3 is TGTGCCAGCAGTGAAGCTGCGGGGGCCCGGGACGAGCAGTACTTC.

This clonotype was picked up many times. This sequence joins TRBV7-2 and TRBJ2-7; TRBD2 matches at 9 bases. This CDR3 is built from 16 residues. The germline CDR1 and CDR2 sequences are SGHTA and FQGNSA. The V gene end was trimmed by 5 bases and the J gene end by 0 bases; junction bases not matched to a gene: 8. CDR3 coding DNA: TGTGCCAGCAGCCCAAAGCTAGCGGGAAGCTCCTACGAGCAGTACTTC. Its translation is CASSPKLAGSSYEQYF. The full variable domain, its missing parts supplied by reference TRBV7-2 and TRBJ2-7, is GAGVSQSPSNKVTEKGKDVELRCDPISGHTALYWYRQSLGQGLEFLIYFQGNSAPDKSGLPSDRFSAERTGGSVSTLTIQRTQQEDSAVYLCASSPKLAGSSYEQYFGPGTRLTVT.

The rearrangement joins TRBV2 to TRBJ1-2; no reliable D call. CDR3 length: 11 amino acids. The germline V gene encodes CDR1 SNHLY and CDR2 FYNNEI. The germline V and J ends were trimmed by 2 bases and 5 bases, with 3 bases remaining between them. The CDR3 DNA sequence: TGTGCCAGCAGTGAACGGTATGGCTACACCTTC. Its translation: CASSERYGYTF.

The genes are TRBV12-3 or TRBV12-4 and TRBJ1-3, with no clear D. Trimming took off 3 bases at V and 4 bases at J, with 10 bases between the two ends. The CDR3 totals 14 residues. CDR3 DNA sequence: TGTGCCAGCAGTTTGGCAGGCGGGGGAAACACCATATATTTT. Translating gives CASSLAGGGNTIYF.

The CDR3 is CASSSGMVTQYF. DNA of the CDR3: TGTGCCAGCAGTAGCGGGATGGTGACCCAGTACTTC. This rearrangement joins TRBV6-2 or TRBV6-3 to TRBJ2-5; 7 bases match TRBD2. This CDR3 has 12 amino acids. Losses at the gene ends were 5 bases for V and 7 bases for J; bases not matched to a gene: 4. CDR1 and CDR2 (germline): MNHEY, SVGEGT.

There are a few counts of this clonotype. V is TRBV20-1 and J is TRBJ1-1; 9 bases agree with TRBD1. The CDR3 runs to 15 residues. CDR1 is DFQATT and CDR2 is SNEGSKA in the germline V gene (reference sequence). The junction had 9 bases not matched to a gene; V was cut back by 2 bases and J by 5 bases. In nucleotides, the CDR3 is TGCAGTGCTAGAACGTACAGGGGGCGAAATACTGAAGCTTTCTTT. As protein: CSARTYRGRNTEAFF.

The V gene is TRBV2, the J gene TRBJ2-2, with D unresolved. V was clipped by 4 bases and J by 2 bases, with 14 bases between them. Germline V CDR1 and CDR2: SNHLY, FYNNEI. The CDR3 totals 16 residues. The CDR3 coding sequence is TGTGCCAGCAGTGCTCTAGGATTGGCCAACACCGGGGAGCTGTTTTTT. Its translation: CASSALGLANTGELFF.

This clonotype was counted only a few times. The chain links TRBV11-2 to TRBJ1-1; D possibly corresponds to TRBD1 (5 bases). Germline V gene lookup returns CDR1 SGHAT and CDR2 FQNNGV. Trimming stripped 4 bases from V and 6 bases from J, with 12 bases between. The CDR3 length is 13 residues. The CDR3, as DNA: TGTGCCAGCAGCTCCAGGGACTCCCCTGAAGCTTTCTTT. As protein: CASSSRDSPEAFF.

This chain joins TRBV6-5 and TRBJ2-7; no clear D. Trimming removed 6 bases at V and 3 bases at J, with 12 bases between. The germline gives CDR1 MNHEY, CDR2 SVGAGI. The CDR3 is 13 amino acids. The CDR3 nucleotides read TGTGCCAGCAGCAACGACCGGATCTACGAGCAGTACTTC. This translates into CASSNDRIYEQYF.

The chain has TRBV20-1 and TRBJ1-1; D gene uncertain. The CDR3 extends over 14 amino acids. V gave up 1 base and J gave up 0 bases, with 9 bases separating them. CDR1 and CDR2 (germline): DFQATT, SNEGSKA (reference sequence). The CDR3 protein is CSARVGSMNTEAFF. The CDR3 DNA is TGCAGTGCTAGAGTCGGCAGCATGAACACTGAAGCTTTCTTT.

The rearrangement uses TRBV7-8 and TRBJ2-5, with D possibly matching TRBD2 (5 bases). The CDR3 runs 14 residues. Germline CDR1 and CDR2: SGHVS and FQNEAQ. Trimming stripped 5 bases from V and 4 bases from J, with 14 bases between. This chain's CDR3 is CASSVDSGRETQYF. For the CDR3, the DNA is TGTGCCAGCAGCGTAGACTCGGGAAGAGAGACCCAGTACTTC.

This chain uses TRBV29-1 with TRBJ2-5; 9 bases agree with TRBD2. There are 16 residues in the CDR3. V gave up 0 bases and J gave up 1 base; unmatched junction bases: 6. CDR1 and CDR2 (germline): SQVTM, ANQGSEA. Here the CDR3 reads CSVEDRLAGPQETQYF. The DNA of the CDR3 is TGCAGCGTTGAAGATCGGCTAGCGGGACCCCAAGAGACCCAGTACTTC.

The count of this clonotype is one. This sequence joins TRBV25-1 and TRBJ2-3; 9 bases align to TRBD2. The trim removed 8 bases at V and 4 bases at J, leaving 4 bases unmatched. Germline CDR1 reads MGHDK; CDR2 reads SYGVNS. The CDR3 sequence is 13 residues long. The CDR3 sequence: CASGSGRADTQYF. The CDR3 nucleotides are TGTGCCAGCGGTAGCGGGAGAGCAGATACGCAGTATTTT.

The chain is built from TRBV6-5 and TRBJ2-4; the D gene is possibly TRBD2 (7 bases). The CDR3 runs to 15 residues. V was shortened by 6 bases and J by 4 bases, with 16 bases between the two germline ends. Germline-derived CDR1 and CDR2 are MNHEY and SVGAGI. DNA of the CDR3: TGTGCCAGCAGGCCCGGGGGGCTTGGGAAAAACATTCAGTACTTC. This translates into CASRPGGLGKNIQYF.

V is TRBV27 and J is TRBJ1-2; the match to TRBD1 covers 9 bases. The germline CDR1 and CDR2 sequences are MNHEY and SMNVEV (reference sequence). The ends lost 5 bases at V and 4 bases at J; junction bases unmatched: 8. This CDR3 contains 15 residues. CDR3 DNA sequence: TGTGCCAGCAGTCTTCGGACAGGGGCCTCCTATGGCTACACCTTC. Translation gives CASSLRTGASYGYTF.

V is TRBV25-1 and J is TRBJ1-2, with a tentative D call TRBD1 (6 bases). Germline lookup yields CDR1 MGHDK and CDR2 SYGVNS. This CDR3 has 12 residues. The V end was cut by 7 bases, the J end by 2 bases, with 8 bases between. The CDR3 DNA reads as TGTGCCAGCAATACAGGGAACTATGGCTACACCTTC. It yields the protein CASNTGNYGYTF.

There are a few counts of this clonotype. This rearrangement joins TRBV7-2 to TRBJ2-4, with D possibly being TRBD1 (6 bases). CDR3 length equals 15 residues. Trimming cost V 6 bases and J 0 bases, with 12 bases left between them. Looked up from germline, CDR1 is SGHTA and CDR2 is FQGNSA. The CDR3 DNA reads as TGTGCCAGCAGAGGGGGACCAAAAGCCAAAAACATTCAGTACTTC. Translating gives CASRGGPKAKNIQYF.

The chain combines TRBV6-5 with TRBJ2-7; no definite D call. CDR3 length: 13 residues. The germline CDR1 and CDR2 sequences are MNHEY and SVGAGI. V was pared by 5 bases and J by 0 bases, with 8 bases between. The CDR3 reads CASSQHLSYEQYF. CDR3 bases: TGTGCCAGCAGTCAACACCTCTCCTACGAGCAGTACTTC.

A few counts support this clonotype. The chain carries TRBV14 and TRBJ2-1; D is uncertain. With 4 bases removed from V and 4 bases from J, the gap between germline ends came to 11 bases. The CDR3 runs 14 residues. Germline V gives CDR1 SGHDN, CDR2 FVKESK. CDR3 amino acids: CASSRLGRYNEQFF. CDR3 coding DNA: TGTGCCAGCAGCCGGCTAGGTCGATACAATGAGCAGTTCTTC.

This sequence joins TRBV4-2 and TRBJ2-3; 10 nucleotides match TRBD2. V gave up 4 bases and J gave up 2 bases; unmatched junction bases: 12. The CDR3 covers 18 residues. CDR1 is LGHNA and CDR2 is YNFKEQ in the germline V gene. The CDR3 region is CASSRAVPSGGPTDTQYF. The CDR3 nucleotides read TGTGCCAGCAGCCGAGCGGTGCCTAGCGGGGGACCCACAGATACGCAGTATTTT.

The chain is built from TRBV29-1 and TRBJ2-2; D may be TRBD2 (5 bases). V lost 7 bases, J lost 3 bases, and 12 bases lay in between. From germline, CDR1 is SQVTM and CDR2 ANQGSEA. The CDR3 has 13 amino acids. CDR3: CSAMARDTGELFF. CDR3 nucleotides: TGCAGCGCTATGGCGAGGGACACCGGGGAGCTGTTTTTT.

CDR3 region: CASSLSADYGYTF. For the CDR3, the DNA is TGTGCCAGCAGTTTATCGGCGGACTATGGCTACACCTTC. The V call is TRBV27, the J call TRBJ1-2, with D hard to call. With 0 bases removed from V and 3 bases from J, the gap between germline ends came to 5 bases. This CDR3 is built from 13 residues. Germline CDR1 MNHEY, CDR2 SMNVEV (reference sequence).

The gene calls are TRBV15 and TRBJ2-4; no definite D call. Germline CDR1 is LNHNV and CDR2 is YYDKDF (reference sequence). The CDR3 loop spans 14 amino acids. Trimming took 8 bases from V and 9 from J, leaving 20 bases between them. The CDR3 DNA sequence: TGTGCCACCTGGCACCCCCCCACGGGTAGCATTCAGTACTTC. Residues: CATWHPPTGSIQYF.

This chain joins TRBV5-1 and TRBJ2-4, with D possibly being TRBD2 (6 bases). Trimming shortened V by 0 bases and J by 4 bases, and 11 bases separated the two germline ends. The CDR3 length is 15 residues. Per germline, CDR1 SGHRS and CDR2 YFSETQ. The CDR3 DNA sequence: TGCGCCAGCAGCTTGGTTGGGACTGCAAAAAACATTCAGTACTTC. Its protein product is CASSLVGTAKNIQYF.

V gene TRBV6-1 combines with J gene TRBJ2-5, with 7 bases identical to TRBD1. The assigned J gene may be wrong: the sequence end matches TRBJ2-7 better. Germline V gene sequence: CDR1 MNHNS, CDR2 SASEGT. CDR3 length equals 15 residues. CDR3 loop: CASRDYRGFGDEQYF. CDR3 sequence (DNA): TGTGCCAGCAGGGATTACAGGGGTTTCGGCGACGAGCAGTACTTC.